This TCR beta chain was recovered during a study of control samples from healthy donors and cancer patients. The method was immunoSEQ multiplex PCR; TCRdb's version includes in-frame clones alone and lacks a portion of them. This table holds about 100,000 clones, roughly 87% found once. V was pared by 2 bases and J by 0 bases, with 6 bases of the junction left unmatched. CDR1 SGHVS and CDR2 FQNEAQ come from the germline V gene. The CDR3 has 17 residues. This chain connects TRBV7-8 to TRBJ2-2; 7 bases map to TRBD2. This clonotype was sampled from a woman in her 50s in good health. Sequenced sample: blood. This CDR3 reads CASSLNLGRANTGELFF. The CDR3 DNA follows: TGTGCCAGCAGCTTAAACCTTGGGAGGGCGAACACCGGGGAGCTGTTTTTT.